The T cell receptor (beta chain) under discussion was sequenced for a study of blood T cell repertoires in COVID-19. Study background: Some COVID-19 samples were acute and others convalescent; all came from the United States, Italy and Spain. The analysed material was cDNA or gDNA that came from T cells, B-cell-depleted T cells, or PBMCs.

Germline CDR1 reads SEHNR; CDR2 reads FQNEAQ (reference sequence). Trimming cost V 3 bases and J 1 base; bases outside gene matches: 5. CDR3 length equals 15 residues. In the original analysis: Cell counts per sample came from amplifying reference gene primers. Profiling relied on immunoSEQ multiplex PCR, and the TCRdb table lists in-frame clones only, not all of them. For V, J and clone size, that table is used; D and trimming come from the DNA. The data contain fewer than 25,000 clones, about nine tenths of them singletons. The chain employs TRBV7-9 and TRBJ2-7; the match to TRBD1 covers 8 bases. Sequencing was performed on peripheral blood. The receptor comes from a human donor with active COVID-19. The donor label of this sample is uncertain. CDR3 in DNA: TGTGCCAGCAGCTTTGAAGGACAGGGATCCTACGAGCAGTACTTC. Residues: CASSFEGQGSYEQYF.